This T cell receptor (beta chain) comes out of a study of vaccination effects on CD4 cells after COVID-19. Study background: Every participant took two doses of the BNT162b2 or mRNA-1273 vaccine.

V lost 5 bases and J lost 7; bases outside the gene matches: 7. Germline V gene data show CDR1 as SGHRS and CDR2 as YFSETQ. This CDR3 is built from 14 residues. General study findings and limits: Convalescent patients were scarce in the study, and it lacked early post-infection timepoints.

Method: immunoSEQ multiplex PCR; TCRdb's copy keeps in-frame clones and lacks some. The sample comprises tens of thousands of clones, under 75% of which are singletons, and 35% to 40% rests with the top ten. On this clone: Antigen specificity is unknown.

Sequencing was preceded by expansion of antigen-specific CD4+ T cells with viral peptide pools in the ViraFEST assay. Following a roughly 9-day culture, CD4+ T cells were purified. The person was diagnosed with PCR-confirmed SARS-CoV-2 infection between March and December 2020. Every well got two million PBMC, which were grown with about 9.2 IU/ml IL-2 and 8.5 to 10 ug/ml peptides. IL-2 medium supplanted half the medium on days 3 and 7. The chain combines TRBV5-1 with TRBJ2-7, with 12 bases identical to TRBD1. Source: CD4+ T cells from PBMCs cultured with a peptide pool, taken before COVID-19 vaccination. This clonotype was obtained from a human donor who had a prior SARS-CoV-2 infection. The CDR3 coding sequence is TGCGCCAGCAGGACCGGGACAGGGGGCGCGGAGCAGTACTTC. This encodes CASRTGTGGAEQYF.